The 19 T cell receptor beta chains below all came from one sample that was sequenced in a study of blood T cell repertoires in COVID-19. TCRdb's copy holds only in-frame clones and misses some; the assay was immunoSEQ multiplex PCR. The sample yields 150,000 or so clones, around 90% seen once. The material sequenced was peripheral blood. The receptor source for this set is a man aged 45-60 years with acute or convalescent COVID-19.

This chain uses TRBV13 with TRBJ1-1, with 7 bases fitting TRBD1. The ends lost 5 bases at V and 1 base at J; junction bases unmatched: 4. CDR1 is PRHDT and CDR2 is FYEKMQ in the germline V gene (reference sequence). CDR3 length equals 14 residues. The DNA for the CDR3 is TGTGCCAGCAGCCCCCGGGACAGGAACACTGAAGCTTTCTTT. As protein: CASSPRDRNTEAFF.

The CDR3 reads CATSRSRVSGANVLTF. Here the CDR3 DNA reads TGTGCCACCAGCAGATCGAGGGTCTCCGGGGCCAACGTCCTGACTTTC. The V call is TRBV15, the J call TRBJ2-6, with D perhaps matching TRBD2 (5 bases). This CDR3 comprises 16 residues. Trimming removed 2 bases at V and 4 bases at J, with 12 bases between. CDR1 and CDR2 from the germline V gene are LNHNV and YYDKDF (reference sequence).

The chain joins TRBV19 to TRBJ2-3; D perhaps matches TRBD1 (6 bases). The CDR3 length is 14 residues. Between the trimmed V and J ends, which lost 5 bases and 2 bases, there was a span of 11 bases. Germline V CDR1 and CDR2: LNHDA, SQIVND (reference sequence). This CDR3 is CASSPRGSTDTQYF. The CDR3 region has the DNA TGTGCCAGTAGTCCAAGGGGGTCCACAGATACGCAGTATTTT.

V and J are TRBV6-2 or TRBV6-3 and TRBJ1-6; D ambiguous. Trimming removed 4 bases from V and 4 bases from J, with 11 bases in between. Germline-derived CDR1 and CDR2 are MNHEY and SVGEGT. The CDR3 has 15 amino acids. DNA of the CDR3: TGTGCCAGCAGTTCGACCGGAGCTTATAATTCACCCCTCCACTTT. Its protein product is CASSSTGAYNSPLHF.

The chain is built from TRBV28 and TRBJ2-7; D is ambiguous. Germline V gene sequence: CDR1 MDHEN, CDR2 SYDVKM. V was trimmed by 4 bases and J by 5 bases, leaving 12 bases between them. The CDR3 runs 13 residues. Here the CDR3 reads CASSSGHGDEQYF. CDR3 bases: TGTGCCAGCAGTTCGGGTCATGGTGACGAGCAGTACTTC.

The rearrangement uses TRBV19 and TRBJ2-2; 8 bases match TRBD2. The CDR3 consists of 19 residues. The germline V gene has CDR1 LNHDA and CDR2 SQIVND (reference sequence). The V and J ends lost 0 bases and 1 base, in that order; junction bases with no gene match: 10. CDR3 loop: CASSIDHGRGARNTGELFF. The CDR3, as DNA: TGTGCCAGTAGTATAGATCATGGGCGGGGGGCCAGGAACACCGGGGAGCTGTTTTTT.

The gene calls are TRBV6-2 or TRBV6-3 and TRBJ1-1; tentatively, D is TRBD1 (5 bases). The germline gives CDR1 MNHEY, CDR2 SVGEGT. The CDR3 is 15 residues long. Trimming cost V 5 bases and J 0 bases, with 13 bases left between them. CDR3 in DNA: TGTGCCAGCAGTCGGGACTGGGGGATGAACACTGAAGCTTTCTTT. Its translation is CASSRDWGMNTEAFF.

The rearrangement uses TRBV6-6 and TRBJ1-3; D not certain. Trimming shortened V by 5 bases and J by 0 bases, and 11 bases separated the two germline ends. The germline V gene has CDR1 MNHNY and CDR2 SVGAGI (reference sequence). This CDR3 is 15 amino acids long. Written as DNA, the CDR3 is TGTGCCAGCAGTCCCGACTCCAACTCTGGAAACACCATATATTTT. Translating gives CASSPDSNSGNTIYF.

This clone was seen once. This chain joins TRBV4-1 and TRBJ1-5; D is ambiguous. The CDR3 consists of 13 residues. CDR1 MGHRA and CDR2 YSYEKL come from the germline V gene. Trimming left V 4 bases short and J 0 bases short, with 4 bases between. As DNA, the CDR3 is TGCGCCAGCAGCCCCCATAGCAATCAGCCCCAGCATTTT. This encodes CASSPHSNQPQHF.

The gene calls are TRBV15 and TRBJ2-1; D not resolved. V shed 8 bases and J shed 4 bases, with 6 bases lying between them. Looked up from germline, CDR1 is LNHNV and CDR2 is YYDKDF (reference sequence). There are 11 residues in the CDR3. The CDR3 spells CATLGYNEQFF. The CDR3 DNA reads TGTGCCACCCTCGGGTACAATGAGCAGTTCTTC.

This rearrangement joins TRBV3-1 (or the pseudogene TRBV3-2) to TRBJ1-1; 12 bases match TRBD1. The germline V gene encodes CDR1 LGHDT and CDR2 YNNKEL (reference sequence). This CDR3 contains 16 residues. V lost 4 bases, J lost 4 bases, and 7 bases stayed unmatched. The CDR3 is CASSPRDRGPGTEAFF. The CDR3 bases are TGTGCCAGCAGCCCCAGGGACAGGGGGCCGGGCACTGAAGCTTTCTTT.

This clone was seen once. The chain employs TRBV2 and TRBJ2-3, with a tentative D call TRBD2 (6 bases). The V end was cut by 4 bases, the J end by 0 bases, with 11 bases between. Germline V gene lookup returns CDR1 SNHLY and CDR2 FYNNEI. The CDR3 is 15 residues long. The CDR3 DNA reads TGTGCCAGCAGTGTTACCGGGACTAGCACAGATACGCAGTATTTT. Its protein is CASSVTGTSTDTQYF.

The chain combines TRBV6-5 with TRBJ1-1, with 7 positions matching TRBD1. This CDR3 is 11 amino acids long. CDR1 is MNHEY, CDR2 SVGAGI, per germline. J was trimmed by 9 bases and V by 5 bases; bases with no gene match: 3. The chain's CDR3 is CASSRGQQAFF. The CDR3 DNA follows: TGTGCCAGCAGTAGGGGACAGCAAGCTTTCTTT.

This rearrangement joins TRBV6-5 to TRBJ2-2; perhaps TRBD2 as D (5 bases). The CDR3 contains 16 residues. Looked up from germline, CDR1 is MNHEY and CDR2 is SVGAGI. Trimming removed 0 bases at V and 9 bases at J, with 17 bases between. CDR3 in amino acids: CASSYSRGNGIRELFF. In DNA form, the CDR3 reads TGTGCCAGCAGTTACTCTCGGGGAAACGGTATCCGGGAGCTGTTTTTT.

For this clone: Other nucleotide sequences in the sample specify the same CDR3. The chain combines TRBV30 with TRBJ1-1, with 8 bases identical to TRBD1. CDR3 length: 14 residues. J was trimmed by 1 base and V by 3 bases; bases with no gene match: 4. Germline CDR1 GTSNPN, CDR2 SVGIG (reference sequence). CDR3 residues: CAWSPGTGNTEAFF. CDR3 DNA: TGTGCCTGGAGCCCCGGGACAGGGAACACTGAAGCTTTCTTT.

V gene TRBV5-4 combines with J gene TRBJ1-1; 7 bases align to TRBD1. Trimming at V came to 2 bases and at J to 3 bases, leaving 7 bases not matched to a gene. This CDR3 has 15 residues. Germline CDR1 reads SGHNT; CDR2 reads YYREEE (reference sequence). CDR3 in DNA: TGTGCCAGCAGCTTTTCCCTTGGGACAGACACTGAAGCTTTCTTT. Translating gives CASSFSLGTDTEAFF.

This sequence joins TRBV7-2 and TRBJ2-5; 7 positions agree with TRBD1. Per germline, CDR1 SGHTA and CDR2 FQGNSA. There are 15 residues in the CDR3. Trimming cost V 5 bases and J 2 bases; bases outside gene matches: 8. The CDR3 region is CASSRQDREQETQYF. The CDR3, as DNA: TGTGCCAGCAGCCGTCAAGACAGGGAACAAGAGACCCAGTACTTC.

This clone was found a few times. The rearrangement joins TRBV3-1 (or the pseudogene TRBV3-2) to TRBJ1-2; D call uncertain. Trimming cost V 2 bases and J 5 bases, with 6 bases left between them. Germline V CDR1 and CDR2: LGHDT, YNNKEL (reference sequence). The CDR3 covers 12 residues. CDR3 region: CASSQQAYGYTF. Written as DNA, the CDR3 is TGTGCCAGCAGCCAACAGGCATATGGCTACACCTTC.

In its sample, this clone was seen once. The chain carries TRBV12-3 or TRBV12-4 and TRBJ1-2; a weak D match, TRBD1 (5 bases). This CDR3 has 13 residues. V was clipped by 3 bases and J by 7 bases, with 12 bases between them. The CDR3 here is CASSFGDFTGYTF. DNA of the CDR3: TGTGCCAGCAGTTTTGGGGACTTCACTGGCTACACCTTC.